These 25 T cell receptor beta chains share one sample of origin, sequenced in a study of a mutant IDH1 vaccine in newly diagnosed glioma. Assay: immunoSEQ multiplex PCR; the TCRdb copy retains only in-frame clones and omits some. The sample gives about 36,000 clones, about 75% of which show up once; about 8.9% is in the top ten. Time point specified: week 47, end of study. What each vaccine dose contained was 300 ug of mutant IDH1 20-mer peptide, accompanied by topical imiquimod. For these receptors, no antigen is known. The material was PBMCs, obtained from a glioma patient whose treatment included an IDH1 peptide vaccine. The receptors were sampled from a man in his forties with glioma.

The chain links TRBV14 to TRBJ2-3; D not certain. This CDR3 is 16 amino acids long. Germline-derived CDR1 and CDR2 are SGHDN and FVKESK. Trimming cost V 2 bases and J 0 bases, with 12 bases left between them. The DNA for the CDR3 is TGTGCCAGCAGCCAATTGGGCGGTTTAAGCACAGATACGCAGTATTTT. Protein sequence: CASSQLGGLSTDTQYF.

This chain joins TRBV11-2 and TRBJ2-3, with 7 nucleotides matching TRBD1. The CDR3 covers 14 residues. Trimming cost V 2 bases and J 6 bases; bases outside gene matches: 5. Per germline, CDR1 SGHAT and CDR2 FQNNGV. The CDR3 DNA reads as TGTGCCAGCAGCTTAACCAGCAGGGGGGATACGCAGTATTTT. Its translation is CASSLTSRGDTQYF.

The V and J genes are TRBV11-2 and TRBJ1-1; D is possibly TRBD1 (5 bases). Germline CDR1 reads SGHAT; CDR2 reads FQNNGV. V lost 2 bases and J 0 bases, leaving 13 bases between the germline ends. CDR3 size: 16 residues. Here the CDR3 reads CASSLWSRAMNTEAFF. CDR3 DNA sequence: TGTGCCAGCAGCTTATGGAGCAGGGCCATGAACACTGAAGCTTTCTTT.

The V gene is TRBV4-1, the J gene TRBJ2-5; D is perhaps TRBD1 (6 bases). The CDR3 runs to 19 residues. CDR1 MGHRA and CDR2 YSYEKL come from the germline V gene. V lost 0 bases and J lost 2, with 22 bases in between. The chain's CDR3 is CASSQDHRQAPGPQETQYF. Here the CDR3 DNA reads TGCGCCAGCAGCCAAGATCATCGACAGGCGCCCGGGCCTCAAGAGACCCAGTACTTC.

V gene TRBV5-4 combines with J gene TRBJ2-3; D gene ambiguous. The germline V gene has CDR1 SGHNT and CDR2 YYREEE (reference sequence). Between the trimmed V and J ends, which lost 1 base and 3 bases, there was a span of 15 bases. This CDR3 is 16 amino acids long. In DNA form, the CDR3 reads TGTGCCAGCAGCTTGTTTGAAATCGGCAAAACAGATACGCAGTATTTT. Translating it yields CASSLFEIGKTDTQYF.

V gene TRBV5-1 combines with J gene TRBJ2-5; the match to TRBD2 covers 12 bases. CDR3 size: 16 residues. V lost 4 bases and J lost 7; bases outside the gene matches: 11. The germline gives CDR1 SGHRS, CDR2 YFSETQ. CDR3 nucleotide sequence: TGCGCCAGCAGCCCCCTGACTAGCGGGAGAGGGGCGACCCAGTACTTC. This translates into CASSPLTSGRGATQYF.

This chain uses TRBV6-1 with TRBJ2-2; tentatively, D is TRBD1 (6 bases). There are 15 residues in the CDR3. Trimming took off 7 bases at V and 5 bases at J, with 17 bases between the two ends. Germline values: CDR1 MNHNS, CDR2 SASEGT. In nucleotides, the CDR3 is TGTGCCAGCACTCCCCAAGGGGGTCTGACCGGGGAGCTGTTTTTT. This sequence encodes CASTPQGGLTGELFF.

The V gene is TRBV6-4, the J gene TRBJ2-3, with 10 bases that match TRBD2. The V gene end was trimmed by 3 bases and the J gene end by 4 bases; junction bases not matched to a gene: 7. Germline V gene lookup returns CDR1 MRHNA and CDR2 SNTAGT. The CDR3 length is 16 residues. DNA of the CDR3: TGTGCCAGCAGTGATTCTAGCGGGAGTGGGGCAGATACGCAGTATTTT. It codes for CASSDSSGSGADTQYF.

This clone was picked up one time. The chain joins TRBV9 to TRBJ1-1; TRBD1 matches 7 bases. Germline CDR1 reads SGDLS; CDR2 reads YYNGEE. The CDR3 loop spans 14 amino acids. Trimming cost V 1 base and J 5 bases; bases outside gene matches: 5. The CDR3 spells CASSVREGATEAFF. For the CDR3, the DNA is TGTGCCAGCAGCGTAAGGGAGGGGGCAACTGAAGCTTTCTTT. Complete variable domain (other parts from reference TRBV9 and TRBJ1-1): DSGVTQTPKHLITATGQRVTLRCSPRSGDLSVYWYQQSLDQGLQFLIQYYNGEERAKGNILERFSAQQFPDLHSELNLSSLELGDSALYFCASSVREGATEAFFGQGTRLTVV.

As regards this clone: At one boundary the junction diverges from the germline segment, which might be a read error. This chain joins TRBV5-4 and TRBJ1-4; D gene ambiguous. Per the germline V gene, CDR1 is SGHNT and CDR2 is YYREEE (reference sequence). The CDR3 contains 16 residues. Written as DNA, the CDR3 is TGCGCCAGCAGCCCACCTGAGCGGGCAACTAATGAAAAACTGTTTTTT. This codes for CASSPPERATNEKLFF.

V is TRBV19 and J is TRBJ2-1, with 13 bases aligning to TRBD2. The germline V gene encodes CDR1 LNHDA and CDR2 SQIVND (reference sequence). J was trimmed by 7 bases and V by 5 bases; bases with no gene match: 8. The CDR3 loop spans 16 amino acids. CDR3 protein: CASSPRLAGGWNEQFF. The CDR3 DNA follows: TGTGCCAGTAGTCCTCGACTAGCGGGAGGTTGGAATGAGCAGTTCTTC.

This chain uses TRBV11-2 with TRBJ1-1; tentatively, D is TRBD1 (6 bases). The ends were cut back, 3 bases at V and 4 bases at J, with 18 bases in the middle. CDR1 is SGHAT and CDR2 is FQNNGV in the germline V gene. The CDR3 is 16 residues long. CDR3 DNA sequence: TGTGCCAGCAGCTTGTGGCGCAGGGGATCGGGCACTGAAGCTTTCTTT. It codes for CASSLWRRGSGTEAFF.

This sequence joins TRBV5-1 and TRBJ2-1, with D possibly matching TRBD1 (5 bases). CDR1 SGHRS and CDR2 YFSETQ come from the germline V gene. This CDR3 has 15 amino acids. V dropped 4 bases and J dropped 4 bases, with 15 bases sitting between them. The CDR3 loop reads CASSPQVDKYNEQFF. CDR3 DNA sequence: TGCGCCAGCAGCCCGCAGGTGGACAAATACAATGAGCAGTTCTTC.

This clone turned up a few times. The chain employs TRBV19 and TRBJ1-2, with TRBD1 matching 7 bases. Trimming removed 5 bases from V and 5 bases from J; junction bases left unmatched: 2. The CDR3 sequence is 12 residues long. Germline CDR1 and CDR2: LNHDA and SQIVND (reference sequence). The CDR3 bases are TGTGCCAGTAGTTTGACAGGGTATGGCTACACCTTC. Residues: CASSLTGYGYTF.

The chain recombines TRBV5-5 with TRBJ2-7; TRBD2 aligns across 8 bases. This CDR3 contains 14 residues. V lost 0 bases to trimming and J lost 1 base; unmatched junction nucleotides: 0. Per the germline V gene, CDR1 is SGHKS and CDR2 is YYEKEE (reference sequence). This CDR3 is CASSLVAGSYEQYF. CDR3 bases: TGTGCCAGCAGCTTGGTAGCGGGGTCCTACGAGCAGTACTTC.

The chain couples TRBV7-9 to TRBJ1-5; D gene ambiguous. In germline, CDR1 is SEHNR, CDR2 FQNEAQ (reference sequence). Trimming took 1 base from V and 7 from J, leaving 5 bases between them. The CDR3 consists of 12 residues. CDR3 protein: CASSLEEQPQHF. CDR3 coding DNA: TGTGCCAGCAGCTTAGAAGAGCAGCCCCAGCATTTT.

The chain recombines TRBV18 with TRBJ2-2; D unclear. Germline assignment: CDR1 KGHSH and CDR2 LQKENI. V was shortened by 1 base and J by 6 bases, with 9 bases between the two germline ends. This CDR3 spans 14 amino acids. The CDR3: CASSPRKVSGELFF. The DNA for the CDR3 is TGTGCCAGCTCACCACGGAAGGTGTCCGGGGAGCTGTTTTTT.

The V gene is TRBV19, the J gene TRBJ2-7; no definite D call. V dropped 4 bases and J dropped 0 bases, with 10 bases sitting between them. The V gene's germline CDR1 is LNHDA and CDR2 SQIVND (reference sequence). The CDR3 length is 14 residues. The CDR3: CASSTDINSYEQYV. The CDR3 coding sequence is TGTGCCAGTAGTACTGACATAAACTCCTACGAGCAGTACGTC.

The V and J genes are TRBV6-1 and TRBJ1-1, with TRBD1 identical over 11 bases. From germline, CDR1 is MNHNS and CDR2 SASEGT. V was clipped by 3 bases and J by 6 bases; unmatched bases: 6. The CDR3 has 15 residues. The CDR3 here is CASSEGTGGRSEAFF. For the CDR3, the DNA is TGTGCCAGCAGTGAGGGGACAGGGGGAAGGTCTGAAGCTTTCTTT.

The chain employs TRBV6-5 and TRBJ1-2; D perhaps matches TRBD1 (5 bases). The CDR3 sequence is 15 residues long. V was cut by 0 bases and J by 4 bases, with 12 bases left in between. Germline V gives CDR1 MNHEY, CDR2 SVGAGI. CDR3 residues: CASSYSGRVLYGYTF. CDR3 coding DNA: TGTGCCAGCAGTTACTCGGGCAGGGTTCTCTATGGCTACACCTTC.

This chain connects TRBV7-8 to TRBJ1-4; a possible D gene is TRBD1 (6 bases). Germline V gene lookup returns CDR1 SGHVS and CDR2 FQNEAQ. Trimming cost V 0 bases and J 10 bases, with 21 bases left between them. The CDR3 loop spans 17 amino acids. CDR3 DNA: TGTGCCAGCAGCTTAGCGTGGGGGGGCGGCCCGTCGGGAAAACTGTTTTTT. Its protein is CASSLAWGGGPSGKLFF.

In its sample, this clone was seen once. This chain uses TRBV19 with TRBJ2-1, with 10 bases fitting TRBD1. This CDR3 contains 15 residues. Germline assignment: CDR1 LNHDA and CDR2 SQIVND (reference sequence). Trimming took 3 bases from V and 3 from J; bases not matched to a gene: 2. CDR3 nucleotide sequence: TGTGCCAGTAGTATCCGGACAGGGGGCTACAATGAGCAGTTCTTC. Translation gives CASSIRTGGYNEQFF.

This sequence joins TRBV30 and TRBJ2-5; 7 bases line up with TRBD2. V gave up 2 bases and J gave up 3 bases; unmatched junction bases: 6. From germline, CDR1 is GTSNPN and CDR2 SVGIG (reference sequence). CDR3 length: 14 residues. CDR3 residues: CAWSWGRGKETQYF. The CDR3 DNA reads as TGTGCCTGGAGTTGGGGGAGGGGCAAAGAGACCCAGTACTTC.

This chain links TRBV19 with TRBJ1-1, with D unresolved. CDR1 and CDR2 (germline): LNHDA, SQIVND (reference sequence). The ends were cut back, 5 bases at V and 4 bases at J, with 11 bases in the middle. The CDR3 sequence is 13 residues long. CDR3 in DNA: TGTGCCAGTAGTCCCCGGCAGAGCACTGAAGCTTTCTTT. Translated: CASSPRQSTEAFF.

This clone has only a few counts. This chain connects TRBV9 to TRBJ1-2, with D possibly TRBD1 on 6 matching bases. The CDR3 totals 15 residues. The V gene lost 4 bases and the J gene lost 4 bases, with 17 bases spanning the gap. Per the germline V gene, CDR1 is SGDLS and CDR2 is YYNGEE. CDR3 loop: CASSISSGGAYGYTF. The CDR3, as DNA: TGTGCCAGCAGCATATCCTCGGGGGGCGCCTATGGCTACACCTTC.